The 19 T cell receptor beta chains below all came from one sample that was sequenced in a study of PD-1 blockade in classical Hodgkin lymphoma. Sequencing used immunoSEQ multiplex PCR; TCRdb keeps in-frame clones, though not all of them. The table shows about 47,000 clones, with 70% to 80% occurring only once. Documented time point: cycle 4 day 1 (C4D1), after more than five weeks of nivolumab. Each patient's relapse followed autologous stem cell transplantation, and brentuximab vedotin exposure varied. Sample: peripheral blood mononuclear cells (PBMCs), taken before the fourth cycle of nivolumab. The receptors come from a human donor with classical Hodgkin lymphoma.

The chain couples TRBV9 to TRBJ2-1, with 8 bases matching TRBD2. CDR1 and CDR2 (germline): SGDLS, YYNGEE. The CDR3 sequence is 15 residues long. The J segment lost 10 bases and the V segment lost 0 bases, leaving 9 bases of the junction unmatched. CDR3 DNA: TGTGCCAGCAGCGTAGGCCCCCGGGGGGGACACGAGCAGTTCTTC. Translated: CASSVGPRGGHEQFF.

The gene calls are TRBV14 and TRBJ2-1; 11 bases are shared with TRBD1. Germline CDR1 and CDR2: SGHDN and FVKESK. The CDR3 loop spans 14 amino acids. Trimming cost V 3 bases and J 10 bases; bases outside gene matches: 5. This chain's CDR3 is CASSHGQGAKEQFF. The CDR3 DNA sequence: TGTGCCAGCAGCCACGGACAGGGGGCAAAGGAGCAGTTCTTC.

J is TRBJ2-5 and V is TRBV9; 8 bases fit TRBD1. The germline V gene has CDR1 SGDLS and CDR2 YYNGEE. J lost 5 bases, V lost 0 bases, and 9 bases had no gene match. CDR3 size: 16 residues. In DNA form, the CDR3 reads TGTGCCAGCAGCGTAGGCCCAGGGGGCCTAATTGAGACCCAGTACTTC. Translated: CASSVGPGGLIETQYF.

The chain links TRBV6-6 to TRBJ1-4; a weak D match, TRBD1 (5 bases). The CDR3 extends over 13 amino acids. The V gene's germline CDR1 is MNHNY and CDR2 SVGAGI (reference sequence). The V end lost 6 bases, the J end lost 8 bases, and 13 bases lay between the germline ends. CDR3 coding DNA: TGTGCCAGCAGCCCTACTAAGGGGGAAAAACTGTTTTTT. Amino acids: CASSPTKGEKLFF.

The chain carries TRBV12-5 and TRBJ2-5; 11 bases are shared with TRBD1. The V and J ends lost 1 base and 0 bases, in that order; junction bases with no gene match: 7. Germline values: CDR1 LGHNT, CDR2 FRNRAP. This CDR3 has 18 amino acids. This CDR3 is CASGLDPRTGGNQETQYF. CDR3 DNA sequence: TGTGCTAGTGGTTTGGACCCTCGGACAGGGGGCAACCAAGAGACCCAGTACTTC.

This chain uses TRBV5-8 with TRBJ1-1, with a weak D call TRBD1 (5 bases). V dropped 1 base and J dropped 10 bases, with 14 bases sitting between them. The CDR3 totals 13 residues. Germline lookup yields CDR1 SGHTS and CDR2 YDEGEE. CDR3 loop: CASSLNRVGPAFF. The CDR3 DNA reads TGTGCCAGCAGCTTGAATCGGGTGGGGCCAGCTTTCTTT.

The sample holds one count of this clone. The rearrangement uses TRBV5-6 and TRBJ2-1; 7 bases line up with TRBD2. With 3 bases clipped from V and 2 bases from J, the junction kept 14 bases outside the gene matches. The CDR3 loop spans 18 amino acids. CDR1 is SGHDT and CDR2 is YYEEEE in the germline V gene. The CDR3 region has the DNA TGTGCCAGCAGCTACCCAAAAATCGCGGGGGTAACCTACAATGAGCAGTTCTTC. It encodes CASSYPKIAGVTYNEQFF.

This clone was picked up one time. This sequence joins TRBV2 and TRBJ1-5; D gene unclear. Trimming removed 6 bases at V and 1 base at J, with 7 bases between. CDR3 size: 13 residues. Germline CDR1 reads SNHLY; CDR2 reads FYNNEI. The CDR3 loop reads CASRIESNQPQHF. The CDR3 DNA follows: TGTGCCAGCAGGATAGAGAGCAATCAGCCCCAGCATTTT.

This chain uses TRBV10-3 with TRBJ1-2; unclear D gene. V dropped 5 bases and J dropped 8 bases, with 21 bases sitting between them. This CDR3 spans 15 amino acids. Germline loops: CDR1 ENHRY, CDR2 SYGVKD. Written as DNA, the CDR3 is TGTGCCATCAGTACCGGACGGGATGATTTCTGGGGCTACACCTTC. Translated, it gives CAISTGRDDFWGYTF.

This clone was seen a single time. The chain employs TRBV5-1 and TRBJ2-3; D perhaps matches TRBD1 (8 bases). The ends were cut back, 2 bases at V and 1 base at J, with 14 bases in the middle. Germline CDR1 and CDR2: SGHRS and YFSETQ. The CDR3 is 16 amino acids. The CDR3 protein is CASSLDRGGGTDTQYF. Written as DNA, the CDR3 is TGCGCCAGCAGCTTAGACAGGGGAGGGGGCACAGATACGCAGTATTTT.

This clone has only one observation. The chain links TRBV7-3 to TRBJ1-5; D remains ambiguous. The germline gives CDR1 SGHTA, CDR2 FQGTGA. This CDR3 comprises 13 residues. V was trimmed by 6 bases and J by 7 bases, leaving 13 bases between them. CDR3 DNA: TGTGCCAGCAGTCCTGGACTGCAGCAGCCCCAGCATTTT. Translated: CASSPGLQQPQHF.

The chain couples TRBV25-1 to TRBJ2-7; TRBD1 matches at 10 bases. V was clipped by 1 base and J by 5 bases; unmatched bases: 5. Per the germline V gene, CDR1 is MGHDK and CDR2 is SYGVNS. This CDR3 has 15 amino acids. CDR3 DNA sequence: TGTGCCAGCAGTGAATGGGGACAGGGGATAGACGAGCAGTACTTC. Translated, it gives CASSEWGQGIDEQYF.

The genes are TRBV19 and TRBJ2-3; 10 bases align to TRBD2. The CDR3 is made up of 16 amino acids. Germline loops: CDR1 LNHDA, CDR2 SQIVND (reference sequence). V was clipped by 6 bases and J by 0 bases; unmatched bases: 6. CDR3: CASSGIAGGSTDTQYF. The CDR3 DNA sequence: TGTGCCAGTAGCGGGATAGCGGGAGGTAGCACAGATACGCAGTATTTT.

A remark on this clone: A read error may account for a junction end that differs from germline. The chain joins TRBV19 to TRBJ1-1, with D unresolved. The CDR3 covers 13 residues. In germline, CDR1 is LNHDA, CDR2 SQIVND (reference sequence). In nucleotides, the CDR3 is TGTGCCAGTAATCCCGATTTGAACTCTGAAGCTTTCTTT. Protein product: CASNPDLNSEAFF.

The chain joins TRBV2 to TRBJ2-2; D is undetermined. The CDR3 has 15 residues. Germline V gene data show CDR1 as SNHLY and CDR2 as FYNNEI. The V and J ends lost 1 base and 5 bases respectively, with 11 bases between them. The CDR3 sequence is CASSEEGLGTGELFF. The CDR3 bases are TGTGCCAGCAGTGAAGAAGGCCTAGGTACCGGGGAGCTGTTTTTT.

V gene TRBV28 combines with J gene TRBJ1-2; a weak D match, TRBD1 (6 bases). V was shortened by 6 bases and J by 2 bases, with 13 bases between the two germline ends. Germline CDR1 reads MDHEN; CDR2 reads SYDVKM. There are 14 residues in the CDR3. The CDR3: CASSPVGQNYGYTF. In nucleotides, the CDR3 is TGTGCCAGCAGCCCCGTAGGACAGAACTATGGCTACACCTTC.

V and J are TRBV10-3 and TRBJ2-5; maybe TRBD1 (5 bases). The CDR3 has 14 residues. Trimming removed 1 base from V and 4 bases from J, with 10 bases in between. Germline V gives CDR1 ENHRY, CDR2 SYGVKD. The CDR3 sequence: CAISEWQGSETQYF. CDR3 nucleotides: TGTGCCATCAGTGAGTGGCAGGGATCAGAGACCCAGTACTTC.

On this clone itself: Relative to the germline gene, one junction end is altered; a read error may explain this. The chain joins TRBV19 to TRBJ1-5; no reliable D call. From germline, CDR1 is LNHDA and CDR2 SQIVND (reference sequence). The CDR3 is 13 residues long. CDR3 loop: CASSLDYLQPQHF. For the CDR3, the DNA is TGTGCCAGTAGTCTAGACTATTTGCAGCCCCAGCATTTT.

V gene TRBV11-2 combines with J gene TRBJ2-7; D is unclear. The CDR3 runs to 11 residues. The V end lost 3 bases, the J end lost 5 bases, and 5 bases lay between the germline ends. The germline V gene has CDR1 SGHAT and CDR2 FQNNGV. CDR3 residues: CASSLANEQYF. The CDR3 coding sequence is TGTGCCAGCAGCTTGGCCAACGAGCAGTACTTC.